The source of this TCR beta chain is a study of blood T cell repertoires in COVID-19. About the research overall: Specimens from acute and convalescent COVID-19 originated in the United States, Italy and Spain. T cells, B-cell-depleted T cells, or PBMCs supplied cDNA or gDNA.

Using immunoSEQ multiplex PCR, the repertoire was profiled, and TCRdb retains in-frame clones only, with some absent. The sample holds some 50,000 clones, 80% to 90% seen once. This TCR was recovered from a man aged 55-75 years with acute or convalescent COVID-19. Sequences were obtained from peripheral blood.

The CDR3 region is CASSYEGQGYSPLHF. DNA of the CDR3: TGTGCCAGCAGTTACGAGGGACAGGGATATTCACCCCTCCACTTT. The chain joins TRBV6-5 to TRBJ1-6; 9 bases are a match to TRBD1. The CDR3 runs to 15 residues. The germline CDR1 and CDR2 sequences are MNHEY and SVGAGI. With V trimmed by 2 bases and J by 8 bases, 4 bases remained unmatched.